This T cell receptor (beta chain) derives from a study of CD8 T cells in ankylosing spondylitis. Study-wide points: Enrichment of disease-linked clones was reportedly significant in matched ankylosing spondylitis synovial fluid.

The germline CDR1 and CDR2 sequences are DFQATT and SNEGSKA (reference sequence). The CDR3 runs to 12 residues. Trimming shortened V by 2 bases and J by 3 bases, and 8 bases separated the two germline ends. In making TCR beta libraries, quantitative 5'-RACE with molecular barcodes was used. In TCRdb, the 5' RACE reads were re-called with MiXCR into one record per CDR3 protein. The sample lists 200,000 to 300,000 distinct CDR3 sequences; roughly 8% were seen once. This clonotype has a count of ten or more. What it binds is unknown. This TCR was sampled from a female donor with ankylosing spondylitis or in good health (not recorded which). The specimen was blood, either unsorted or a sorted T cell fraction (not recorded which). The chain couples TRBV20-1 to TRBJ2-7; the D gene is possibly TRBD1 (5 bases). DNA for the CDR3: TGCAGTGCTAGACCAGGGCGCTACGAGCAGTACTTC. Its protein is CSARPGRYEQYF.